The sequence of this TCR beta chain was determined in a study of monozygotic twins with inflammatory bowel disease. CDR3 length: 14 amino acids. Germline assignment: CDR1 SEHNR and CDR2 FQNEAQ (reference sequence). TCRdb reprocessed the 5' RACE reads and keeps a single row for each CDR3 protein, giving no DNA. The specimen's table records about 110,000 distinct CDR3 sequences. The clonotype originates from a human donor with ulcerative colitis or Crohn's disease, or a healthy co-twin of an affected twin (not recorded which). The rearrangement links TRBV7-9 to TRBJ2-1; TCRdb picks TRBD1, but there is no DNA to check that call. The specimen sequenced was blood. CDR3: CASSLSTGDNEQFF.